These 16 T cell receptor beta chains originate from one sample sequenced in a study of Ad26.COV2.S vaccination and SARS-CoV-2 variants (dated by TCRdb to 2020 to 2023). Libraries came from the immunoSEQ multiplex PCR assay. What TCRdb holds here is the immuneACCESS table cut down to in-frame rearrangements. Part of the clones is not present; checked against another copy, under half of the missing clones reflect an unresolved V gene, and the others are unexplained. Across this sample there are around 45,000 clones, with approximately 80% seen only once. The top ten constitute 40% to 55% of the sample. Interpreted using the paper, the time point label stands for: individuals recovered from natural SARS-CoV-2 infection. Material: peripheral blood, obtained after recovery from COVID-19. These receptors were obtained from a human donor who had recovered from COVID-19.

The chain is built from TRBV5-1 and TRBJ2-7; possibly TRBD2 for D (5 bases). Germline CDR1 SGHRS, CDR2 YFSETQ. The V end was cut by 2 bases, the J end by 0 bases, with 6 bases between. There are 13 residues in the CDR3. CDR3 protein: CASSLGSSYEQYV. CDR3 nucleotides: TGCGCCAGCAGCTTAGGGAGCTCCTACGAGCAGTACGTC.

The chain combines TRBV2 with TRBJ1-3; no definite D call. Germline V gene data show CDR1 as SNHLY and CDR2 as FYNNEI. The CDR3 covers 15 residues. V gave up 8 bases and J gave up 0 bases, with 14 bases separating them. This CDR3 reads CASGSETGSGNTIYF. The CDR3 DNA reads TGTGCCAGCGGTTCGGAAACGGGCTCTGGAAACACCATATATTTT. The whole variable domain, remainder taken from reference TRBV2 and TRBJ1-3, is EPEVTQTPSHQVTQMGQEVILRCVPISNHLYFYWYRQILGQKVEFLVSFYNNEISEKSEIFDDQFSVERPDGSNFTLKIRSTKLEDSAMYFCASGSETGSGNTIYFGEGSWLTVV.

The gene calls are TRBV3-1 (or the pseudogene TRBV3-2) and TRBJ1-1; tentatively, D is TRBD1 (5 bases). Germline V CDR1 and CDR2: LGHDT, YNNKEL (reference sequence). V was trimmed by 4 bases and J by 1 base, leaving 7 bases between them. The CDR3 runs to 13 residues. In DNA form, the CDR3 reads TGTGCCAGCAGCCCCAGGGCGAACACTGAAGCTTTCTTT. It codes for CASSPRANTEAFF.

The J gene is TRBJ2-7, the V gene TRBV18; tentatively, D is TRBD1 or TRBD2 (6 bases each). The CDR3 contains 15 residues. CDR1 and CDR2 from the germline V gene are KGHSH and LQKENI. The V gene lost 1 base and the J gene lost 7 bases, with 17 bases spanning the gap. For the CDR3, the DNA is TGTGCCAGCTCACCACAAAGCTCGGGGGCGGAGGAGCAGTACTTC. Its translation is CASSPQSSGAEEQYF.

This clone occurred once. V and J are TRBV11-2 and TRBJ1-2, with TRBD1 as a possible D gene (6 bases). Trimming removed 3 bases at V and 3 bases at J, with 11 bases between. The CDR3 totals 14 residues. Looked up from germline, CDR1 is SGHAT and CDR2 is FQNNGV. CDR3 in DNA: TGTGCCAGCAGCTTTTCGACAGGCCACTATGGCTACACCTTC. Its protein is CASSFSTGHYGYTF.

The chain combines TRBV3-1 (or the pseudogene TRBV3-2) with TRBJ2-2, with D uncertain. V was clipped by 4 bases and J by 3 bases, with 6 bases between them. CDR1 and CDR2 (germline): LGHDT, YNNKEL (reference sequence). There are 13 residues in the CDR3. The CDR3 coding sequence is TGTGCCAGCAGCCCTCAGTACACCGGGGAGCTGTTTTTT. It translates to CASSPQYTGELFF.

V and J are TRBV7-3 and TRBJ1-6; TRBD1 matches at 9 bases. Germline assignment: CDR1 SGHTA and CDR2 FQGTGA. Losses at the gene ends were 4 bases for V and 9 bases for J; bases not matched to a gene: 7. This CDR3 is 15 amino acids long. The CDR3 is CASSWSGTGTSPLHF. The CDR3 DNA reads as TGTGCCAGCAGCTGGTCCGGGACAGGGACTTCACCCCTCCACTTT.

The chain has TRBV5-1 and TRBJ2-2; TRBD1 might be the D (6 bases). The germline V and J ends were trimmed by 1 base and 3 bases, with 10 bases remaining between them. The length of the CDR3 is 15 residues. Germline CDR1 is SGHRS and CDR2 is YFSETQ. The CDR3 loop reads CASSLLQGYTGELFF. The CDR3 DNA reads as TGCGCCAGCAGCTTGTTACAGGGATACACCGGGGAGCTGTTTTTT.

The rearrangement uses TRBV5-6 and TRBJ2-3; the D gene could be TRBD1 or TRBD2 (5 bases each). Germline CDR1 reads SGHDT; CDR2 reads YYEEEE. CDR3 length equals 14 residues. The ends were cut back, 1 base at V and 6 bases at J, with 12 bases in the middle. The DNA of the CDR3 is TGTGCCAGCAGCTTGTGGGGGTCCTCGGATACGCAGTATTTT. Protein: CASSLWGSSDTQYF.

The chain employs TRBV18 and TRBJ2-4; D may be TRBD1 (6 bases). Germline V gives CDR1 KGHSH, CDR2 LQKENI. V lost 3 bases and J 8 bases, leaving 11 bases between the germline ends. There are 13 residues in the CDR3. The CDR3 region is CASSPQAGDIQYF. The DNA of the CDR3 is TGTGCCAGCTCACCCCAAGCAGGGGACATTCAGTACTTC.

The chain uses TRBV3-1 (or the pseudogene TRBV3-2) and TRBJ1-6; D unresolved. The germline gives CDR1 LGHDT, CDR2 YNNKEL (reference sequence). V was pared by 4 bases and J by 13 bases, with 14 bases between. The CDR3 is 13 residues long. The DNA of the CDR3 is TGTGCCAGCAGCCCTCGGGCCTCGACTCCCCTCCACTTT. Translated: CASSPRASTPLHF.

This clone was detected once. The chain employs TRBV5-1 and TRBJ1-2; 7 bases align to TRBD1. CDR1 is SGHRS, CDR2 YFSETQ, per germline. J was trimmed by 0 bases and V by 5 bases; bases with no gene match: 4. This CDR3 contains 14 residues. The CDR3 coding sequence is TGCGCCAGCAGACTACAGGGGTCTAACTATGGCTACACCTTC. This codes for CASRLQGSNYGYTF. Full variable domain (missing parts from reference TRBV5-1 and TRBJ1-2): KAGVTQTPRYLIKTRGQQVTLSCSPISGHRSVSWYQQTPGQGLQFLFEYFSETQRNKGNFPGRFSGRQFSNSRSEMNVSTLELGDSALYLCASRLQGSNYGYTFGSGTRLTVV.

V gene TRBV5-1 combines with J gene TRBJ2-1, with 15 positions matching TRBD2. V shed 3 bases, J shed 2 bases, and the junction held 6 bases outside the gene matches. This CDR3 comprises 18 residues. The germline V gene encodes CDR1 SGHRS and CDR2 YFSETQ. The CDR3 loop reads CASSSGLAGGPTYNEQFF. In nucleotides, the CDR3 is TGCGCCAGCAGCTCCGGACTAGCGGGAGGGCCAACCTACAATGAGCAGTTCTTC.

The rearrangement uses TRBV29-1 and TRBJ1-4; TRBD1 matches 7 bases. Germline CDR1 SQVTM, CDR2 ANQGSEA. Trimming cost V 0 bases and J 7 bases; bases outside gene matches: 5. This CDR3 comprises 14 residues. The CDR3 DNA reads as TGCAGCGTTGAAGATGGCAGGGGGAGTGAAAAACTGTTTTTT. As protein: CSVEDGRGSEKLFF.

The genes are TRBV29-1 and TRBJ1-1; no definite D call. V was shortened by 5 bases and J by 0 bases, with 10 bases between the two germline ends. Per germline, CDR1 SQVTM and CDR2 ANQGSEA. This CDR3 contains 13 residues. The CDR3 sequence is CSVSGNLNTEAFF. In DNA, the CDR3 is TGCAGCGTTTCAGGTAATTTGAACACTGAAGCTTTCTTT. Filled out from reference TRBV29-1 and TRBJ1-1, the complete variable domain reads SAVISQKPSRDICQRGTSLTIQCQVDSQVTMMFWYRQQPGQSLTLIATANQGSEATYESGFVIDKFPISRPNLTFSTLTVSNMSPEDSSIYLCSVSGNLNTEAFFGQGTRLTVV.

V is TRBV27 and J is TRBJ2-7, with D maybe TRBD2 (5 bases). V shed 5 bases and J shed 2 bases, with 19 bases lying between them. CDR3 length: 16 residues. CDR1 is MNHEY and CDR2 is SMNVEV in the germline V gene (reference sequence). In nucleotides, the CDR3 is TGTGCCAGCAGTCACCCCCAACTAGACGGAGCCTACGAGCAGTACTTC. Its translation: CASSHPQLDGAYEQYF.